Following are 10 T cell receptor beta chains from one sample sequenced in a study of cytomegalovirus exposure and HLA in healthy donors. 13 Jbeta primers and 60 Vbeta primers were used for the PCR. Profiled with immunoSEQ multiplex PCR; TCRdb holds only in-frame clones, not every one. There are about 90,000 clones in the sample; more than 60% occur only once, and 2.5% to 3% lies in the top ten. The specimen was PBMCs. The source of these receptors is a man aged 25-40 years in good health and CMV-seronegative.

The rearrangement joins TRBV9 to TRBJ2-3; 9 bases map to TRBD1. The germline V gene has CDR1 SGDLS and CDR2 YYNGEE. CDR3 size: 16 residues. The ends lost 1 base at V and 4 bases at J; junction bases unmatched: 7. The CDR3 region is CASSVRETGGSDTQYF. The CDR3 nucleotides are TGTGCCAGCAGCGTACGTGAGACAGGGGGATCAGATACGCAGTATTTT.

The rearrangement links TRBV19 to TRBJ1-5; TRBD1 is a possible D gene (5 bases). This CDR3 is built from 15 residues. Germline assignment: CDR1 LNHDA and CDR2 SQIVND (reference sequence). Trimming stripped 3 bases from V and 4 bases from J, with 13 bases between. This CDR3 reads CASSIGWGGNQPQHF. CDR3 coding DNA: TGTGCCAGTAGTATTGGGTGGGGGGGTAATCAGCCCCAGCATTTT.

As DNA, the CDR3 is TGTGCCAGCAAAGGACTAGCTCCCACAGATACGCAGTATTTT. Translation: CASKGLAPTDTQYF. This chain uses TRBV7-2 with TRBJ2-3; 8 bases line up with TRBD2. The CDR3 loop spans 14 amino acids. Germline CDR1 and CDR2: SGHTA and FQGNSA. Trimming took 7 bases from V and 2 from J; bases not matched to a gene: 5.

The V call is TRBV11-2, the J call TRBJ2-5; TRBD2 matches 11 bases. The germline V gene encodes CDR1 SGHAT and CDR2 FQNNGV. There are 13 residues in the CDR3. V was clipped by 5 bases and J by 5 bases; unmatched bases: 1. The CDR3 reads CASSPSGGETQYF. The DNA for the CDR3 is TGTGCCAGCAGCCCTAGCGGGGGGGAGACCCAGTACTTC.

In DNA, the CDR3 is TGTGCCTGGAGTGTAGCGCCACGTGAGGAGAGGGCCAAAAACATTCAGTACTTC. It codes for CAWSVAPREERAKNIQYF. This sequence joins TRBV30 and TRBJ2-4; D is unclear. Germline V gene lookup returns CDR1 GTSNPN and CDR2 SVGIG (reference sequence). Trimming took off 0 bases at V and 1 base at J, with 19 bases between the two ends. The length of the CDR3 is 18 residues.

The DNA for the CDR3 is TGTGCCAGCAGCTCTAGGAGGAATGAGCAGTTCTTC. Translation gives CASSSRRNEQFF. The gene calls are TRBV7-2 and TRBJ2-1; possibly TRBD2 for D (5 bases). V gave up 4 bases and J gave up 7 bases, with 8 bases separating them. This CDR3 is built from 12 residues. Germline assignment: CDR1 SGHTA and CDR2 FQGNSA.

The V call is TRBV5-4, the J call TRBJ1-2; no definite D call. The ends were cut back, 0 bases at V and 0 bases at J, with 15 bases in the middle. CDR1 is SGHNT, CDR2 YYREEE, per germline (reference sequence). The length of the CDR3 is 17 residues. The CDR3 DNA reads as TGTGCCAGCAGCTTGGCCGCGGGCGCGGCGGCTAACTATGGCTACACCTTC. It translates to CASSLAAGAAANYGYTF.

This chain joins TRBV4-3 and TRBJ1-1, with D perhaps TRBD1 (6 bases). Germline V gene lookup returns CDR1 LGHNA and CDR2 YSLEER. V was shortened by 5 bases and J by 3 bases, with 10 bases between the two germline ends. CDR3 length: 13 residues. This chain's CDR3 is CASSTRQDTEAFF. CDR3 in DNA: TGCGCCAGCAGCACCCGACAGGACACTGAAGCTTTCTTT.

The chain joins TRBV5-1 to TRBJ1-1; TRBD1 aligns across 10 bases. This CDR3 comprises 15 residues. Germline CDR1 and CDR2: SGHRS and YFSETQ. With 2 bases clipped from V and 0 bases from J, the junction kept 1 base outside the gene matches. The CDR3 DNA follows: TGCGCCAGCAGCTTAGACAGGGGGCTGAACACTGAAGCTTTCTTT. Its translation: CASSLDRGLNTEAFF.

The V gene is TRBV29-1, the J gene TRBJ1-5, with D unclear. Germline lookup yields CDR1 SQVTM and CDR2 ANQGSEA. This CDR3 is built from 12 residues. The germline V and J ends were trimmed by 6 bases and 0 bases, with 6 bases remaining between them. For the CDR3, the DNA is TGCAGCGTGGGAGATAGCAATCAGCCCCAGCATTTT. This encodes CSVGDSNQPQHF.